This T cell receptor beta chain emerged from a study of somatic mutations in cytotoxic T cells in rheumatoid arthritis. Study-wide points: CD8+ T-cell clonality showed no significant difference between rheumatoid arthritis patients and age-matched healthy controls. Antigen targets of the expanded CD8+ clones remained unidentified.

Regarding this clone: Antigen: not known.

The table came from immunoSEQ multiplex PCR; TCRdb's copy has only in-frame clones and leaves some out. The repertoire includes roughly 20,000 clones, 68% of them detected once, and under 20% sits in the top ten. The CDR3 consists of 18 residues. Germline CDR1 is MDHEN and CDR2 is SYDVKM. Trimming removed 1 base from V and 1 base from J; junction bases left unmatched: 8. Positive selection with magnetic beads achieved the isolation of CD4+ and CD8+ cells, followed by a flow cytometry check of purity. The J gene is TRBJ1-4, the V gene TRBV28; 8 bases align to TRBD1. Input material: CD8+ T cells sorted from blood. The TCR originated in an adult with rheumatoid arthritis. The CDR3 DNA reads TGTGCCAGCAGTTTATCCCCCGAGACAGGGGAAACTAATGAAAAACTGTTTTTT. Translated: CASSLSPETGETNEKLFF.